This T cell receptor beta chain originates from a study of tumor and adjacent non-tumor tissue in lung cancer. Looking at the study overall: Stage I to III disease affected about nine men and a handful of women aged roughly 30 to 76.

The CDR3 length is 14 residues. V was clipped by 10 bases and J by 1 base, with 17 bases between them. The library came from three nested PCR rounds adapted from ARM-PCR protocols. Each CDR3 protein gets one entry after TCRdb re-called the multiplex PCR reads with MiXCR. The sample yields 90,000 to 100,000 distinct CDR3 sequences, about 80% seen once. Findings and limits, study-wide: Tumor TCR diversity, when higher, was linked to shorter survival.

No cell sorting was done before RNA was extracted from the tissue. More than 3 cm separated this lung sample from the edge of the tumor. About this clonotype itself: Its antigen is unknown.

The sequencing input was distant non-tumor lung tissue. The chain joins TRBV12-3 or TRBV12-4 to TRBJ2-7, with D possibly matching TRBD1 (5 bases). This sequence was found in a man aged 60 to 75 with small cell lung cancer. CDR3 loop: CATRPGHGSYEQYF. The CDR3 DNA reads TGTGCCACCAGACCCGGACACGGTTCCTACGAGCAGTACTTC.